One and the same sample provided the 2 T cell receptor beta chains below, sequenced in a study of blood T cell repertoires in COVID-19 (dated by TCRdb to the early 2020s). The library was made by the immunoSEQ multiplex PCR assay. TCRdb re-hosts the immuneACCESS table, in-frame sequences only. Its copies lack some clones; in the studies checked, an unresolved V gene accounts for under half of them, and the cause for the rest is not known. The sample yields about 160,000 clones; approximately 83% were counted once. About an eighth of the sample is held by the ten biggest clonotypes. Material: peripheral blood. The receptor source for this set is a man aged 70-80 years who had recovered from COVID-19.

The table lists this clone with a count of one. This rearrangement joins TRBV6-5 to TRBJ1-4, with D possibly being TRBD1 (5 bases). Trimming removed 2 bases at V and 7 bases at J, with 11 bases between. Germline values: CDR1 MNHEY, CDR2 SVGAGI. The CDR3 runs to 14 residues. This chain's CDR3 is CASSYQGDREKLFF. The CDR3 bases are TGTGCCAGCAGTTACCAGGGCGATCGTGAAAAACTGTTTTTT.

This clone has a single count. This chain uses TRBV6-1 with TRBJ1-5, with TRBD1 identical over 10 bases. V shed 6 bases and J 4 bases; nucleotides not matched to a gene: 3. The CDR3 is 14 amino acids. Germline values: CDR1 MNHNS, CDR2 SASEGT. The CDR3, as DNA: TGTGCCAGCAGGGGGACAGGGGAAAATCAGCCCCAGCATTTT. Its protein is CASRGTGENQPQHF.